These 32 T cell receptor beta chains originate from one sample sequenced in a study of metastatic and nonmetastatic thyroid tumors. MiXCR reprocessed the PCR reads for TCRdb. The sample carries over 20,000 clones, 9.5% to 15% recorded once. Thyroid surgery took place with no prior treatment in any patient. Source material: blood. All receptors derive from a male donor with papillary thyroid cancer or a benign thyroid nodule (not recorded which). Some clones in this sample may be carry-over from other donors' samples.

This chain uses TRBV30 with TRBJ2-3; 7 bases are a match to TRBD2. This CDR3 is built from 15 residues. J lost 3 bases, V lost 3 bases, and 9 bases had no gene match. Germline values: CDR1 GTSNPN, CDR2 SVGIG (reference sequence). The CDR3: CAWSSRGEMTDTQYF. The CDR3 DNA follows: TGTGCCTGGAGCTCCCGGGGGGAGATGACAGATACGCAGTATTTT.

The V and J genes are TRBV30 and TRBJ2-6, with D unresolved. CDR3 length: 14 residues. Germline V gene lookup returns CDR1 GTSNPN and CDR2 SVGIG (reference sequence). V dropped 2 bases and J dropped 2 bases, with 7 bases sitting between them. CDR3 region: CAWSLQAGANVLTF. The CDR3 DNA reads as TGTGCCTGGAGTCTTCAGGCTGGGGCCAACGTCCTGACTTTC.

This clone was picked up many times. A read error may explain this, as a much larger clone is one base away. In nucleotides, the CDR3 is TGTGCCAGCAGTTGGTCCACCCTCGTTCTCCTCTATGGCTGCACCTTC. It codes for CASSWSTLVLLYGCTF. J is TRBJ1-2 and V is TRBV28; no reliable D call. CDR3 length: 16 amino acids. Per germline, CDR1 MDHEN and CDR2 SYDVKM.

This clone has a count of ten or more. The rearrangement uses TRBV29-1 and TRBJ2-3, with TRBD1 identical over 7 bases. CDR3 length: 14 amino acids. The germline gives CDR1 SQVTM, CDR2 ANQGSEA. V shed 3 bases, J shed 3 bases, and the junction held 6 bases outside the gene matches. The DNA of the CDR3 is TGCAGCGTTGACGCCAGGGGGAGAACAGATACGCAGTATTTT. Its translation: CSVDARGRTDTQYF.

This clone was observed many times. The V call is TRBV20-1, the J call TRBJ2-7; tentatively, D is TRBD2 (6 bases). CDR3 length: 14 amino acids. Germline V gene data show CDR1 as DFQATT and CDR2 as SNEGSKA (reference sequence). V was shortened by 3 bases and J by 2 bases, with 14 bases between the two germline ends. CDR3 amino acids: CSARSPSVAYEQYF. CDR3 nucleotides: TGCAGTGCTAGGTCCCCTAGCGTAGCCTACGAGCAGTACTTC.

This clone occurred many times. This chain joins TRBV5-1 and TRBJ2-3; D may be TRBD1 (6 bases). This CDR3 is built from 14 residues. The V gene lost 2 bases and the J gene lost 2 bases, with 9 bases spanning the gap. Germline-derived CDR1 and CDR2 are SGHRS and YFSETQ. The CDR3 spells CASSLGQLTDTQYF. In DNA, the CDR3 is TGCGCCAGCAGCTTAGGACAGCTCACAGATACGCAGTATTTT.

In this sample, this clone is medium-sized. The chain couples TRBV30 to TRBJ1-6; 7 nucleotides line up with TRBD1. This CDR3 has 14 amino acids. Trimming cost V 0 bases and J 8 bases; bases outside gene matches: 4. Per germline, CDR1 GTSNPN and CDR2 SVGIG (reference sequence). The CDR3 sequence is CAWSVLQGDSPLHF. CDR3 bases: TGTGCCTGGAGTGTATTGCAGGGGGATTCACCCCTCCACTTT.

This clone is termed medium-sized. This chain connects TRBV6-1 to TRBJ1-1, with 10 bases matching TRBD1. Trimming took 5 bases from V and 4 from J; bases not matched to a gene: 10. The CDR3 loop spans 16 amino acids. Germline V lookup: CDR1 MNHNS, CDR2 SASEGT. The CDR3 nucleotides are TGTGCCAGCAGTTTTCCCGGGACAGGGGCCCCCACTGAAGCTTTCTTT. The encoded protein is CASSFPGTGAPTEAFF.

This clone was counted many times. The gene calls are TRBV24-1 and TRBJ2-7; 8 bases are shared with TRBD1. Trimming took 4 bases from V and 1 from J; bases not matched to a gene: 5. The germline V gene has CDR1 KGHDR and CDR2 SFDVKD. The CDR3 covers 15 residues. Here the CDR3 reads CATSETGTGSYEQYF. The CDR3 region has the DNA TGTGCCACCAGTGAAACCGGGACAGGTTCCTACGAGCAGTACTTC.

By sample fraction, this clone is medium-sized (0.01 to 0.1%). The chain joins TRBV12-3 or TRBV12-4 to TRBJ2-1; TRBD2 aligns across 8 bases. With V trimmed by 6 bases and J by 1 base, 5 bases remained unmatched. The CDR3 loop spans 15 amino acids. In DNA form, the CDR3 reads TGTGCCAGCAGCCTTAGCGGGATATCCTACAATGAGCAGTTCTTC. As protein: CASSLSGISYNEQFF.

This clone was seen only a few times. J is TRBJ2-3 and V is TRBV30; TRBD2 matches 8 bases. CDR1 is GTSNPN, CDR2 SVGIG, per germline (reference sequence). CDR3 length equals 13 residues. The V gene end was trimmed by 4 bases and the J gene end by 0 bases; junction bases not matched to a gene: 0. CDR3 residues: CAWTSGSTDTQYF. In DNA form, the CDR3 reads TGTGCCTGGACTAGCGGGAGCACAGATACGCAGTATTTT.

The chain combines TRBV6-5 with TRBJ2-2; 10 bases map to TRBD1. The V segment lost 4 bases and the J segment 8 bases; nucleotides outside the gene matches: 4. From germline, CDR1 is MNHEY and CDR2 SVGAGI. The CDR3 is made up of 14 amino acids. Here the CDR3 DNA reads TGTGCCAGCAGTTCCGGGACAGGGGCTGGGGAGCTGTTTTTT. Its translation: CASSSGTGAGELFF.

This clone was counted at least ten times. This sequence joins TRBV15 and TRBJ1-1; no firm D call. The CDR3 is made up of 12 amino acids. V lost 11 bases to trimming and J lost 2 bases, with 12 bases between them. CDR1 is LNHNV, CDR2 YYDKDF, per germline (reference sequence). CDR3 sequence (DNA): TGTGCCGTCGCGACCGACAACACTGAAGCTTTCTTT. It yields the protein CAVATDNTEAFF.

Ten or more counts support this clone. This chain's CDR3 is CASSVVSGTNEKLFF. The CDR3 coding sequence is TGTGCCAGCAGCGTAGTGTCCGGGACTAATGAAAAACTGTTTTTT. This chain links TRBV9 with TRBJ1-4; D is undetermined. V was shortened by 0 bases and J by 2 bases, with 8 bases between the two germline ends. In germline, CDR1 is SGDLS, CDR2 YYNGEE. The CDR3 extends over 15 amino acids.

This clone has ten or more counts. The V and J genes are TRBV30 and TRBJ1-4; the match to TRBD1 covers 9 bases. This CDR3 is built from 12 residues. Germline CDR1 is GTSNPN and CDR2 is SVGIG (reference sequence). CDR3 in amino acids: CVLDRGDEKLFF. CDR3 sequence (DNA): TGTGTCTTGGACAGGGGAGATGAAAAACTGTTTTTT.

By sample share, this clone is medium-sized. This chain links TRBV28 with TRBJ1-1, with D possibly matching TRBD1 (6 bases). Germline loops: CDR1 MDHEN, CDR2 SYDVKM. With 8 bases removed from V and 4 bases from J, the gap between germline ends came to 11 bases. CDR3 length: 12 amino acids. The CDR3 bases are TGTGCCAGCGGACAGTTGAGCACTGAAGCTTTCTTT. Its protein is CASGQLSTEAFF.

The sample holds many counts of this clone. Different DNA sequences within this sample yield the same CDR3. This chain uses TRBV30 with TRBJ2-2; TRBD1 matches 8 bases. Germline CDR1 is GTSNPN and CDR2 is SVGIG (reference sequence). This CDR3 contains 14 residues. V shed 4 bases, J shed 0 bases, and the junction held 1 base outside the gene matches. The CDR3 nucleotides are TGTGCCTGGACAGGGGGCCCGAACACCGGGGAGCTGTTTTTT. Translating gives CAWTGGPNTGELFF.

This clone was seen ten or more times. The V and J genes are TRBV7-2 and TRBJ2-6, with 14 positions matching TRBD2. The CDR3 totals 18 residues. Germline V lookup: CDR1 SGHTA, CDR2 FQGNSA. J lost 1 base, V lost 5 bases, and 4 bases had no gene match. CDR3 sequence (DNA): TGTGCCAGCAGCCGACGGACTAGCGGGAGGTCTGGGGCCAACGTCCTGACTTTC. Protein product: CASSRRTSGRSGANVLTF.

This clone was found many times. The chain joins TRBV27 to TRBJ1-5; the D is unclear. The CDR3 covers 13 residues. Germline CDR1 MNHEY, CDR2 SMNVEV (reference sequence). V shed 5 bases and J shed 1 base, with 6 bases lying between them. CDR3 nucleotide sequence: TGTGCCAGCAGTGAAATGAGCAATCAGCCCCAGCATTTT. It is translated as CASSEMSNQPQHF.

The chain uses TRBV12-3 or TRBV12-4 and TRBJ1-2; D ambiguous. The CDR3 contains 12 residues. The V gene lost 4 bases and the J gene lost 4 bases, with 7 bases spanning the gap. CDR3 nucleotides: TGTGCCAGCAGTTATCCCCCCTATGGCTACACCTTC. It is translated as CASSYPPYGYTF.

In this sample, this clone turned up a few times. J is TRBJ1-1 and V is TRBV25-1; D ambiguous. CDR1 is MGHDK and CDR2 is SYGVNS in the germline V gene. This CDR3 has 12 amino acids. The V gene lost 3 bases and the J gene lost 4 bases, with 6 bases spanning the gap. CDR3 DNA: TGTGCCAGCAGTGAGTTGGGCACTGAAGCTTTCTTT. Translation: CASSELGTEAFF.

This clone was seen many times. The V gene is TRBV7-9, the J gene TRBJ1-1; tentative D call: TRBD1 (5 bases). The CDR3 is 13 amino acids. Trimming pared 5 bases from V and 3 bases from J, leaving 10 bases between. The germline V gene has CDR1 SEHNR and CDR2 FQNEAQ (reference sequence). CDR3 sequence: CASSRQLDTEAFF. CDR3 in DNA: TGTGCCAGCAGCCGACAGCTAGACACTGAAGCTTTCTTT.

This clone was seen ten or more times. The gene calls are TRBV5-8 and TRBJ2-5, with 9 bases matching TRBD1. The CDR3 is 14 amino acids. Germline assignment: CDR1 SGHTS and CDR2 YDEGEE. The J segment lost 5 bases and the V segment lost 2 bases, leaving 4 bases of the junction unmatched. The CDR3 here is CASSLQGAGETQYF. CDR3 DNA: TGTGCCAGCAGCTTACAGGGGGCTGGGGAGACCCAGTACTTC.

J is TRBJ1-1 and V is TRBV20-1; D is unresolved. CDR3 size: 15 residues. The germline V and J ends were trimmed by 5 bases and 0 bases, with 16 bases remaining between them. Germline-derived CDR1 and CDR2 are DFQATT and SNEGSKA (reference sequence). DNA for the CDR3: TGCAGTGCTCCCCCCCGGGGATACATGAACACTGAAGCTTTCTTT. Protein sequence: CSAPPRGYMNTEAFF.

This clone is medium-sized (0.01 to 0.1%) within its sample. The rearrangement links TRBV12-3 or TRBV12-4 to TRBJ2-3, with TRBD2 matching 7 bases. Germline trimming cut 1 base from V and 3 bases from J; bases unmatched to any gene: 1. CDR3 length: 14 residues. CDR3 DNA: TGTGCCAGCAGTTTAGGGACTAGAACAGATACGCAGTATTTT. Protein sequence: CASSLGTRTDTQYF.

This clone was counted between two and nine times. The chain recombines TRBV20-1 with TRBJ1-2; the D gene is possibly TRBD1 (5 bases). The V gene's germline CDR1 is DFQATT and CDR2 SNEGSKA (reference sequence). The CDR3 covers 14 residues. The CDR3 coding sequence is TGCCCCGAGGATGCGGGACGGCTCGCCTATGGCTACACCTTC. Translation: CPEDAGRLAYGYTF.

Comments on this clone: With a much larger clone just one base away, this may be a read error. This sample includes further DNA sequences coding for the same CDR3. The V call is TRBV29-1, the J call TRBJ1-2, with 7 bases matching TRBD1. The CDR3 is 12 amino acids. Germline V CDR1 and CDR2: SQVTM, ANQGSEA. The trim removed 7 bases at V and 5 bases at J, leaving 7 bases unmatched. The CDR3 reads CSGGDSGYGYTF. The CDR3 DNA follows: TGCAGCGGGGGGGACAGTGGGTATGGCTACACCTTC. Supplemented by reference TRBV29-1 and TRBJ1-2, the full variable domain reads SAVISQKPSRDICQRGTSLTIQCQVDSQVTMMFWYRQQPGQSLTLIATANQGSEATYESGFVIDKFPISRPNLTFSTLTVSNMSPEDSSIYLCSGGDSGYGYTFGSGTRLTVV.

This clone turned up a few times. The rearrangement joins TRBV12-5 to TRBJ2-5; possible D gene TRBD2, 5 bases. The CDR3 is 14 residues long. Deletions cut 6 bases from V and 4 bases from J, with 15 bases between. CDR1 and CDR2 (germline): LGHNT, FRNRAP. The DNA of the CDR3 is TGTGCTAGTGGCCCTCGTGAGGGAATAGAGACCCAGTACTTC. This translates into CASGPREGIETQYF.

This clone has at least ten counts. V and J are TRBV28 and TRBJ2-5, with unresolved D. CDR3 length: 13 amino acids. Trimming pared 2 bases from V and 1 base from J, leaving 5 bases between. Germline V gives CDR1 MDHEN, CDR2 SYDVKM. The CDR3 DNA follows: TGTGCCAGCAGTTTACAGGTCCAAGAGACCCAGTACTTC. Residues: CASSLQVQETQYF.

This clone was counted many times. Its ends do not fully match the called genes, so a read error is possible. In the same sample, other DNA sequences code for this CDR3. This sequence joins TRBV10-3 and TRBJ1-4, with a tentative D call TRBD1 (6 bases). CDR3 length: 15 residues. CDR1 ENHRY and CDR2 SYGVKD come from the germline V gene. The chain's CDR3 is CAISAGRGGNEKLFF. Written as DNA, the CDR3 is TGTGCCATTAGTGCCGGGAGGGGGGGGAATGAAAAACTGTTTTTT.

In its sample, this clone was seen many times. The V call is TRBV9, the J call TRBJ2-3; D may be TRBD2 (6 bases). Per germline, CDR1 SGDLS and CDR2 YYNGEE. Trimming took 2 bases from V and 0 from J, leaving 13 bases between them. CDR3 length equals 16 residues. The CDR3, as DNA: TGTGCCAGCAGCGTCTCCGGGACTCCAAGCACAGATACGCAGTATTTT. Amino acid sequence: CASSVSGTPSTDTQYF.

Ten or more counts support this clone. This rearrangement joins TRBV6-5 to TRBJ2-2; D is ambiguous. This CDR3 spans 14 amino acids. Germline V gene sequence: CDR1 MNHEY, CDR2 SVGAGI. V was pared by 1 base and J by 4 bases, with 7 bases between. The CDR3 coding sequence is TGTGCCAGCAGTTACTTCCCTAGCACCGGGGAGCTGTTTTTT. Translation gives CASSYFPSTGELFF.